This is a list of T cell receptor beta chains from one sample in a study of T cell responses to AZD1222 COVID-19 vaccine. Sequencing was performed with immunoSEQ multiplex PCR; in TCRdb, only in-frame clones are kept and a portion is missing. The sample includes around 160,000 clones, 82% of them seen just once. Specimen: peripheral blood, collected on day 0 of MenACWY control vaccination. These TCRs come from an adult in good health. Each CDR3 is given with its conserved first and last residue. The order of the fields is V gene, CDR3 protein.

V gene: TRBV9; CDR3 protein: CASSDSRDRGRQETQYF
V gene: TRBV12-3/TRBV12-4; CDR3 protein: CASRRTGFDEQYF
V gene: TRBV11-2; CDR3 protein: CASSPAGAVNEQFF
V gene: TRBV6-1; CDR3 protein: CASSEFNGGLRIETQYF
V gene: TRBV2; CDR3 protein: CASRSSISGNTIYF
V gene: TRBV7-9; CDR3 protein: CAGGGAGDTQYF
V gene: TRBV24-1; CDR3 protein: CATSDPYRTGNYGYTF
V gene: TRBV6-5; CDR3 protein: CASSYSMAAYGYTF
V gene: TRBV18; CDR3 protein: CASSPALSFGGLDAFF
V gene: TRBV7-2; CDR3 protein: CASSSRTEEKLFF
V gene: TRBV11-2; CDR3 protein: CASSLESWADEKLFF
V gene: TRBV6-5; CDR3 protein: CASRAQDWGAEAFF
V gene: TRBV5-6; CDR3 protein: CASSSDRGLGNTIYF
V gene: TRBV5-1; CDR3 protein: CASASGSQLFYNSPLHF
V gene: TRBV6-1; CDR3 protein: CASSEAGGANYGYTF
V gene: TRBV14; CDR3 protein: CASSPQVNYGYTF
V gene: TRBV5-6; CDR3 protein: CASSIVSTDTQYF
V gene: TRBV6-6; CDR3 protein: CASSLDSNSNQPQHF
V gene: TRBV5-4; CDR3 protein: CASSRTGSFRSSYNEQFF
V gene: TRBV30; CDR3 protein: CAWSVRGAYSPLHF
V gene: TRBV5-5; CDR3 protein: CASRSTSYEQYF
V gene: TRBV4-1; CDR3 protein: CASTLAASGYNEQFF
V gene: TRBV5-1; CDR3 protein: CASSLRLTGDYGYTF
V gene: TRBV7-9; CDR3 protein: CASSLAEGAEAFF
V gene: TRBV3-1/TRBV3-2; CDR3 protein: CASSQLTGQGWTTEAFF
V gene: TRBV9; CDR3 protein: CASSVGGLAASSEQFF
V gene: TRBV12-3/TRBV12-4; CDR3 protein: CASGHGGRTEAFF
V gene: TRBV28; CDR3 protein: CASRRTGGSNEQFF
V gene: TRBV1; CDR3 protein: CTTGRPEGYTF
V gene: TRBV4-1; CDR3 protein: CASSQALAGSTDTQYF
V gene: TRBV5-1; CDR3 protein: CASSLGTNSLLRIF
V gene: TRBV30; CDR3 protein: CAWGTGARVTEAFF
V gene: TRBV18; CDR3 protein: CASSELWAEGYTF
V gene: TRBV2; CDR3 protein: CASSGYQETQYF
V gene: TRBV19; CDR3 protein: CASSTDQGRNYGYTF
V gene: TRBV7-3; CDR3 protein: CASSLGGQLDGYTF
V gene: TRBV7-6; CDR3 protein: CASSPWGFSTGELFF
V gene: TRBV9; CDR3 protein: CASSAGLEMDTQYF
V gene: TRBV30; CDR3 protein: CAWSVQNSPLHF
V gene: TRBV28; CDR3 protein: CASTSPGSPQPQHF
V gene: TRBV14; CDR3 protein: CASSQTYGTEAFF
V gene: TRBV7-9; CDR3 protein: CASSQMTANTEAFF
V gene: TRBV6-5; CDR3 protein: CASSRDRASTDTQYF
V gene: TRBV18; CDR3 protein: CASSPQGASNQPQHF
V gene: TRBV6-2/TRBV6-3; CDR3 protein: CASSYSHSGANVKQYF